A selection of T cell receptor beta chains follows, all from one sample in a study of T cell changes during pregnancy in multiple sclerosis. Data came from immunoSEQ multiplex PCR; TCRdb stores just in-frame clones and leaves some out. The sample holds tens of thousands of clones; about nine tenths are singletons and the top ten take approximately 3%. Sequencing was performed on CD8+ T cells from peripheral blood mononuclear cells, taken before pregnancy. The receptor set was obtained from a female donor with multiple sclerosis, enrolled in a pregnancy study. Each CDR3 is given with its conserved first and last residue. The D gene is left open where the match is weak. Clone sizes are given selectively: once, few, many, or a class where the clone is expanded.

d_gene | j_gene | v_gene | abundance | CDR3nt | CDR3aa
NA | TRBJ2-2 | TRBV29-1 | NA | TGCAGCGTTCCCGGCCTGACGGGTTTCGGGGAGCTGTTTTTT | CSVPGLTGFGELFF
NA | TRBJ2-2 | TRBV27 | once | TGTGCCAGCAGTTTAAATGCGGGGGAGCTGTTTTTT | CASSLNAGELFF
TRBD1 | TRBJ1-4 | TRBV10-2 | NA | TGCGCCAGCAGTAGCCTTTGGACAGGGGAATTCGAAAAACTGTTTTTT | CASSSLWTGEFEKLFF
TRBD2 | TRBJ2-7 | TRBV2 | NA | TGTGCCAGCAGTGAAGGGATACTAGCGGGGCAGTACTTC | CASSEGILAGQYF
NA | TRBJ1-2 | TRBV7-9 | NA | TGTGCCAGCAGCCCCCTGGGGGGGGATGGCTACACCTTC | CASSPLGGDGYTF
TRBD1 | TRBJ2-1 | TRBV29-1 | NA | TGCAGCGTTATGACAGGGTTGGACTACAATGAGCAGTTCTTC | CSVMTGLDYNEQFF
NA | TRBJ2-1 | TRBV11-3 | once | TGTGCCAGCAGCGTGGGGGGAGGCCCCAATGAGCAGTTCTTC | CASSVGGGPNEQFF
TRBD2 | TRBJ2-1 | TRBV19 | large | TGTGCCACGGAAATAGCGGGGGACTACAATGAGCAGTTCTTC | CATEIAGDYNEQFF
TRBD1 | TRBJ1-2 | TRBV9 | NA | TGTGCCAGCAGCGGTGCGGACAGGGTCTATGGCTACACCTTC | CASSGADRVYGYTF
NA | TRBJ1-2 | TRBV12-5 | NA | TGTGCTAGTGGTTTGTGGGAGTTCTATGGCTACACCTTC | CASGLWEFYGYTF
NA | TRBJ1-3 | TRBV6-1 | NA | TGTGGAACTTGGACAGCTTACTCTGGAAACACCATATATTTT | CGTWTAYSGNTIYF
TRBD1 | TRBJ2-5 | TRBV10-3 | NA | TGTGCCACCTGGGACACATCAGGGGGAGAGACCCAGTACTTC | CATWDTSGGETQYF
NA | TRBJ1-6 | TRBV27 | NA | TGTGCCAGCCGACTGGCGGTTAGCTCCTATAATTCACCCCTCCACTTT | CASRLAVSSYNSPLHF
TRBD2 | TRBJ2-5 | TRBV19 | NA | TGTGCCAGTACCCCCGGCGCAGCGGGGGGAGGGGAGACCCAGTACTTC | CASTPGAAGGGETQYF
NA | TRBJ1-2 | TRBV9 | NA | TGTGCCAGCAGCGTAGTAGCAGCTAAGGGGTATGGCTACACCTTC | CASSVVAAKGYGYTF
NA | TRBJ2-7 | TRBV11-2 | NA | TGTGCCAGCAGCCGAGGGGGCGAGCAGTACTTC | CASSRGGEQYF
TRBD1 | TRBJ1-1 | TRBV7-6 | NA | TGTGCCAGCAGCTCTGGGACAGGGAACACTGAAGCTTTCTTT | CASSSGTGNTEAFF
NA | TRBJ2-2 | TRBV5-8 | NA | TGTGCCAGCAGCTTGGAGTCCGAGCCGAACACCGGGGAGCTGTTTTTT | CASSLESEPNTGELFF
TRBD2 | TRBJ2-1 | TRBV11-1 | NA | TGTGCCAGTGGGAGGACTAGCGGGGCCGATGAGCAGTTCTTC | CASGRTSGADEQFF
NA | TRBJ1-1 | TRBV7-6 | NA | TGTGCCAGCAGCTTGGGCGGGCGAGAGGTGAACACTGAAGCTTTCTTT | CASSLGGREVNTEAFF
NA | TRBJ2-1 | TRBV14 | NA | TGTGCCAGCAGCCCCTTGACAGGTCTGAGGAATGAGCAGTTCTTC | CASSPLTGLRNEQFF
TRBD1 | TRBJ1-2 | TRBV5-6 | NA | TGTGCCAGCAGCTCATACCCGACAGGGCTCTATGGCTACACCTTC | CASSSYPTGLYGYTF
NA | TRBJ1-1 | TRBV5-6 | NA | TGTGCCAGCAGCTTTTCTCGTATCATCGGGGGTGAAGCTTTCTTT | CASSFSRIIGGEAFF
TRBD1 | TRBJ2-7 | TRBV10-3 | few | TGTGCCATCACCGGGGACAGCTCCTACGAGCAGTACTTC | CAITGDSSYEQYF
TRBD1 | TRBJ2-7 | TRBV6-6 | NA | TGTGCCAGCAGTCTAGGGACAGGAGCCTACGAGCAGTACTTC | CASSLGTGAYEQYF
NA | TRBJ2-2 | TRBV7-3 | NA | TGTGCCAGCAGCCGAGGACAGAACACCGGGGAGCTGTTTTTT | CASSRGQNTGELFF
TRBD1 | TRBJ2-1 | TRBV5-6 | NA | TGTGCCAGCAGCTTGTCCCCCGGGACAGTAAATGAGCAGTTCTTC | CASSLSPGTVNEQFF
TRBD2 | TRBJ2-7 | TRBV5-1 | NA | TGCGCCAGCAGCTTGGAAGCGGGGGGCTACGAGCAGTACTTC | CASSLEAGGYEQYF
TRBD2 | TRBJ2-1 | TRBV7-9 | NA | TGTGCCAGCAGCTTCCAGACTAGCGCATACAATGAGCAGTTCTTC | CASSFQTSAYNEQFF
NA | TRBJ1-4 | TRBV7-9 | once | TGTGCCAGCAGCTACGGACAGCCTAATGAAAAACTGTTTTTT | CASSYGQPNEKLFF
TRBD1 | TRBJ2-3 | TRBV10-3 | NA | TGTGCCACGGGGACAGGGCTGGGCACAGATACGCAGTATTTT | CATGTGLGTDTQYF
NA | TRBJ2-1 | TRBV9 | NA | TGTGCCAGCAGCGTCGCGTCTGAGCAGTTCTTC | CASSVASEQFF
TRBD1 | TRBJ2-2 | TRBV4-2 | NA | TGTGCCAGCAGCCGCAACCCGACAGGGGAAGCCGGGGAGCTGTTTTTT | CASSRNPTGEAGELFF
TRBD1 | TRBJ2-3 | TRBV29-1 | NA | TGCAGCGTTGGGGGACAGCTCGGCACAGATACGCAGTATTTT | CSVGGQLGTDTQYF